One sample yielded the 26 T cell receptor beta chains listed below, sequenced in a study of identical twins (dated by TCRdb to the mid-2010s). Library preparation used 5' RACE. Sequencing used an Illumina HiSeq 2000. The public reads were reanalyzed by TCRdb: fastp trimming at Q25, MiXCR alignment, in-frame beta chains only. Entries that share a CDR3 protein sequence are merged under the most common genes and DNA. The sample table contains 750,000 to 950,000 distinct CDR3 sequences; only one count was recorded for more than 9% of them. The ten biggest clones cover about 1.5% of the sample. This sample also appeared in a second study, on yellow fever vaccine responses in identical twins.

The sample comprised PBMCs. These TCRs come from a woman between 18 and 29 years old in good health.

The V gene is TRBV14, the J gene TRBJ2-1; 8 positions agree with TRBD2. This CDR3 comprises 14 residues. Germline CDR1 SGHDN, CDR2 FVKESK. V lost 3 bases, J lost 7 bases, and 5 bases stayed unmatched. CDR3 in DNA: TGTGCCAGCAGCCAGACGGGAGGGCCGAATGAGCAGTTCTTC. This translates into CASSQTGGPNEQFF. Drawing the rest from reference TRBV14 and TRBJ2-1, the complete variable domain is EAGVTQFPSHSVIEKGQTVTLRCDPISGHDNLYWYRRVMGKEIKFLLHFVKESKQDESGMPNNRFLAERTGGTYSTLKVQPAELEDSGVYFCASSQTGGPNEQFFGPGTRLTVL.

There are many counts of this clonotype. The chain has TRBV3-1 and TRBJ2-7; D gene unclear. Germline V CDR1 and CDR2: LGHDT, YNNKEL (reference sequence). V was pared by 1 base and J by 5 bases, with 12 bases between. There are 14 residues in the CDR3. CDR3 region: CASSQVPGIHEQYF. CDR3 in DNA: TGTGCCAGCAGCCAAGTTCCTGGGATCCACGAGCAGTACTTC.

V usage is TRBV6-1 and J usage is TRBJ1-2; unclear D gene. Trimming left V 1 base short and J 5 bases short, with 11 bases between. There are 14 residues in the CDR3. The V gene's germline CDR1 is MNHNS and CDR2 SASEGT. The DNA of the CDR3 is TGTGCCAGCAGTGAAGAGGTAGGACCTTATGGCTACACCTTC. Encoded protein: CASSEEVGPYGYTF.

This clonotype was found a few times. The CDR3 spells CSVGTAVRTEAFF. CDR3 DNA: TGCAGCGTTGGGACAGCCGTGAGGACTGAAGCTTTCTTT. The genes are TRBV29-1 and TRBJ1-1, with D tentatively TRBD1 (6 bases). Germline loops: CDR1 SQVTM, CDR2 ANQGSEA. The CDR3 covers 13 residues. The germline V and J ends were trimmed by 4 bases and 5 bases, with 14 bases remaining between them.

This clonotype has more than one count but fewer than ten. The CDR3 region has the DNA TGCAGTGCTAGTTCGGGGATGGGATACAATGAGCAGTTCTTC. Translating gives CSASSGMGYNEQFF. V and J are TRBV20-1 and TRBJ2-1, with D perhaps TRBD2 (5 bases). The CDR3 contains 14 residues. Germline CDR1 DFQATT, CDR2 SNEGSKA (reference sequence). V was pared by 3 bases and J by 4 bases, with 13 bases between.

The V call is TRBV6-1, the J call TRBJ2-3; D uncertain. The CDR3 loop spans 15 amino acids. Germline assignment: CDR1 MNHNS and CDR2 SASEGT. The ends were cut back, 2 bases at V and 4 bases at J, with 13 bases in the middle. Here the CDR3 DNA reads TGTGCCAGCAGTGAATGGGTGGTCAAGGCAGATACGCAGTATTTT. This sequence encodes CASSEWVVKADTQYF.

The chain uses TRBV5-8 and TRBJ2-3; perhaps TRBD2 as D (7 bases). Germline V gives CDR1 SGHTS, CDR2 YDEGEE. The CDR3 extends over 16 amino acids. Trimming took 1 base from V and 6 from J, leaving 18 bases between them. CDR3 sequence: CASSLWGGARVDTQYF. CDR3 nucleotide sequence: TGTGCCAGCAGCTTGTGGGGGGGCGCCCGGGTTGATACGCAGTATTTT.

The chain uses TRBV6-1 and TRBJ2-7; D gene ambiguous. Between the trimmed V and J ends, which lost 2 bases and 5 bases, there was a span of 10 bases. The germline V gene encodes CDR1 MNHNS and CDR2 SASEGT. The CDR3 is 13 amino acids. CDR3 sequence: CASSEQQSHEQYV. CDR3 DNA sequence: TGTGCCAGCAGTGAACAACAGTCCCACGAGCAGTACGTC.

A single count supports this clonotype. This rearrangement joins TRBV20-1 to TRBJ2-1; 9 positions agree with TRBD2. The V segment lost 6 bases and the J segment 5 bases; nucleotides outside the gene matches: 11. Germline loops: CDR1 DFQATT, CDR2 SNEGSKA (reference sequence). The CDR3 consists of 15 residues. CDR3 DNA sequence: TGCAGTGCACCCCGGGGTGGACTAGCGCACAATGAGCAGTTCTTC. Protein sequence: CSAPRGGLAHNEQFF.

The chain links TRBV15 to TRBJ2-7, with 7 bases that match TRBD1. V was clipped by 5 bases and J by 2 bases; unmatched bases: 6. CDR3 size: 14 residues. The germline CDR1 and CDR2 sequences are LNHNV and YYDKDF (reference sequence). CDR3 DNA: TGTGCCACCAGCCCTGACAGGGCAACCTACGAGCAGTACTTC. The encoded protein is CATSPDRATYEQYF.

This clonotype was picked up many times. V is TRBV4-1 and J is TRBJ1-2, with D uncertain. The CDR3 totals 14 residues. V dropped 0 bases and J dropped 13 bases, with 18 bases sitting between them. Germline V gene sequence: CDR1 MGHRA, CDR2 YSYEKL. The CDR3 DNA sequence: TGCGCCAGCAGCCAAGATCCCTCGTCGTCCGTCTCCACCTTC. This codes for CASSQDPSSSVSTF.

The chain employs TRBV12-5 and TRBJ1-4; TRBD1 aligns across 9 bases. The germline CDR1 and CDR2 sequences are LGHNT and FRNRAP. This CDR3 has 15 amino acids. V shed 6 bases and J 7 bases; nucleotides not matched to a gene: 9. The CDR3 sequence: CASGMGQGITEKLFF. Written as DNA, the CDR3 is TGTGCTAGTGGAATGGGACAGGGTATAACTGAAAAACTGTTTTTT.

The chain recombines TRBV14 with TRBJ1-2, with TRBD1 matching over 7 bases. Losses at the gene ends were 8 bases for V and 4 bases for J; bases not matched to a gene: 7. Germline CDR1 and CDR2: SGHDN and FVKESK. The CDR3 covers 13 residues. The CDR3: CASAKDRFYGYTF. In DNA, the CDR3 is TGTGCCAGCGCTAAGGACAGGTTCTATGGCTACACCTTC.

V and J are TRBV20-1 and TRBJ1-6; D call uncertain. Trimming removed 0 bases from V and 6 bases from J, with 9 bases in between. Germline CDR1 reads DFQATT; CDR2 reads SNEGSKA (reference sequence). CDR3 length: 14 residues. The CDR3 loop is CSARETIANSPLHF. The CDR3 bases are TGCAGTGCTAGAGAAACAATTGCTAATTCACCCCTCCACTTT.

The table lists this clonotype with a count of one. The V and J genes are TRBV7-8 and TRBJ2-7; tentatively, D is TRBD1 or TRBD2 (5 bases each). CDR1 and CDR2 (germline): SGHVS, FQNEAQ. Trimming pared 6 bases from V and 4 bases from J, leaving 19 bases between. The CDR3 totals 15 residues. DNA of the CDR3: TGTGCCAGCAGTAGAGGGGTAGGGGCCCAATACGAGCAGTACTTC. Amino acid sequence: CASSRGVGAQYEQYF.

The chain is built from TRBV11-2 and TRBJ1-4; possibly TRBD1 for D (6 bases). CDR1 is SGHAT, CDR2 FQNNGV, per germline. Trimming took off 3 bases at V and 3 bases at J, with 20 bases between the two ends. The CDR3 has 18 amino acids. The CDR3 region has the DNA TGTGCCAGCAGCTTCCGAGGACAGAGACTAACAGCTAATGAAAAACTGTTTTTT. This encodes CASSFRGQRLTANEKLFF.

The CDR3 sequence: CASSPLTSGVDNEQFF. DNA for the CDR3: TGTGCCAGCAGTCCTCTAACTAGCGGAGTAGACAATGAGCAGTTCTTC. V is TRBV27 and J is TRBJ2-1, with 8 bases matching TRBD2. Germline-derived CDR1 and CDR2 are MNHEY and SMNVEV (reference sequence). This CDR3 comprises 16 residues. J gave up 5 bases and V 5 bases, and 11 bases lay outside the gene matches.

V usage is TRBV12-3 or TRBV12-4 and J usage is TRBJ1-1; D unresolved. CDR3 size: 11 residues. V gave up 3 bases and J gave up 8 bases, with 7 bases separating them. The CDR3 is CASSLALEAFF. The CDR3 DNA reads as TGTGCCAGCAGTTTGGCCCTGGAAGCTTTCTTT.

This clonotype occurred a few times. The V gene is TRBV29-1, the J gene TRBJ2-1; possible D gene TRBD1, 6 bases. V was trimmed by 6 bases and J by 10 bases, leaving 13 bases between them. In germline, CDR1 is SQVTM, CDR2 ANQGSEA. The CDR3 contains 11 residues. This chain's CDR3 is CSVGADGEQFF. CDR3 sequence (DNA): TGCAGCGTGGGGGCGGATGGGGAGCAGTTCTTC.

This clonotype was recorded a few times. The chain joins TRBV7-9 to TRBJ2-7; 7 nucleotides align to TRBD1. In germline, CDR1 is SEHNR, CDR2 FQNEAQ (reference sequence). The CDR3 contains 13 residues. V lost 5 bases, J lost 7 bases, and 8 bases stayed unmatched. This chain's CDR3 is CASSPLQGEEQYV. The CDR3 DNA reads TGTGCCAGCAGCCCACTCCAGGGGGAAGAGCAGTACGTC.

This clonotype appeared a few times. The V gene is TRBV6-2 or TRBV6-3, the J gene TRBJ2-1; a weak D match, TRBD2 (6 bases). V was pared by 7 bases and J by 9 bases, with 19 bases between. The CDR3 has 14 amino acids. CDR1 and CDR2 (germline): MNHEY, SVGEGT. The CDR3 here is CASTRRRELGEQFF. The CDR3 nucleotides read TGTGCCAGCACCCGCCGACGGGAGTTGGGTGAGCAGTTCTTC.

V is TRBV11-2 and J is TRBJ2-3; 11 bases are a match to TRBD2. Germline V gives CDR1 SGHAT, CDR2 FQNNGV. The ends lost 3 bases at V and 5 bases at J; junction bases unmatched: 13. The CDR3 has 18 amino acids. Here the CDR3 DNA reads TGTGCCAGCAGCTTTAGAGGGACTAGCGGTCCTAATCAAGATACGCAGTATTTT. It is translated as CASSFRGTSGPNQDTQYF.

This clonotype was counted a few times. The chain combines TRBV5-1 with TRBJ2-1; the match to TRBD2 covers 9 bases. Trimming removed 0 bases from V and 1 base from J; junction bases left unmatched: 8. CDR3 length: 18 residues. Germline CDR1 SGHRS, CDR2 YFSETQ. In DNA, the CDR3 is TGCGCCAGCAGCTTGGCCAAGTCTAGCGGGGTGTCCTACAATGAGCAGTTCTTC. Translated, it gives CASSLAKSSGVSYNEQFF. The variable domain in full, with the rest retrieved from reference TRBV5-1 and TRBJ2-1, is KAGVTQTPRYLIKTRGQQVTLSCSPISGHRSVSWYQQTPGQGLQFLFEYFSETQRNKGNFPGRFSGRQFSNSRSEMNVSTLELGDSALYLCASSLAKSSGVSYNEQFFGPGTRLTVL.

This clonotype was seen more than once but under ten times. The chain joins TRBV10-3 to TRBJ2-7; D unresolved. This CDR3 contains 12 residues. Germline lookup yields CDR1 ENHRY and CDR2 SYGVKD. The V gene lost 0 bases and the J gene lost 2 bases, with 2 bases spanning the gap. The CDR3 nucleotides are TGTGCCATCAGTGAGTCGACCTACGAGCAGTACGTC. It specifies CAISESTYEQYV.

There are a few counts of this clonotype. The chain has TRBV18 and TRBJ1-1; D gene unclear. The length of the CDR3 is 14 residues. V was shortened by 2 bases and J by 1 base, with 8 bases between the two germline ends. CDR1 and CDR2 (germline): KGHSH, LQKENI. The CDR3 sequence is CASSPKAKNTEAFF. The CDR3 DNA reads TGTGCCAGCTCACCAAAGGCGAAGAACACTGAAGCTTTCTTT.

This clonotype was counted only a few times. One end of the junction does not line up with germline, which may come from a read error. CDR3 DNA sequence: TGTGCCAGCTCAGCACCGGGACGGATAAGCACAGATACGCAGTATTTT. Its protein is CASSAPGRISTDTQYF. V usage is TRBV18 and J usage is TRBJ2-3; D could derive from TRBD1 or TRBD2 (5 bases each). Germline V gene data show CDR1 as KGHSH and CDR2 as LQKENI. CDR3 length: 16 amino acids.